This T cell receptor beta chain appears in the sequencing data of a study of blood T cell repertoires in COVID-19. Produced via immunoSEQ multiplex PCR; TCRdb's table is partial and in-frame only. Among some 180,000 clones listed, more than 70% were seen once. The sample consisted of PBMCs or T cells enriched from blood (not recorded which). This TCR came from a man aged 35 to 55 who had recovered from COVID-19.

The CDR3 reads CATSEPRGRGYTF. CDR3 bases: TGTGCCACCAGTGAACCCAGGGGGCGAGGCTACACCTTC. This chain uses TRBV24-1 with TRBJ1-2; 8 nucleotides line up with TRBD1. The V segment lost 4 bases and the J segment 8 bases; nucleotides outside the gene matches: 5. CDR1 and CDR2 (germline): KGHDR, SFDVKD. The CDR3 consists of 13 residues.